This is a list of T cell receptor beta chains from one sample in a study of STAT3 mutations in large granular lymphocyte leukemia. Sequenced by immunoSEQ multiplex PCR; TCRdb stores in-frame clones only, minus some. The table lists about 42,000 clones, about 81% of them singletons. Sequencing input: PBMCs. Receptor source: a human donor with T large granular lymphocyte leukemia. Some clones in this sample may be carry-over from other donors' samples. Each CDR3 is given without its conserved first and last residue. Fields, in order: CDR3 protein, J gene, V gene.

ASSPLGSREQPQH	TRBJ1-5	TRBV7-2
ASSLVPGTDTQY	TRBJ2-3	TRBV7-9
ASSPNMNTEAF	TRBJ1-1	TRBV5-1
ASSLGQGISYEQY	TRBJ2-7	TRBV5-4
ASSMRSNTEAF	TRBJ1-1	TRBV21-1
ASSRGGGNQPQH	TRBJ1-5	TRBV2
ASSPPGGGLSSYNEQF	TRBJ2-1	TRBV18
ASSRAGAIDTQY	TRBJ2-3	TRBV5-5
ASSLQGGVVETQY	TRBJ2-5	TRBV28
ATSRTRGEYGYT	TRBJ1-2	TRBV15
ASSETGPYGYT	TRBJ1-2	TRBV6-1
SVGGTGELF	TRBJ2-2	TRBV29-1
SVYGRVSTDTQY	TRBJ2-3	TRBV29-1
ASVDRGIGNTIY	TRBJ1-3	TRBV28
ASSLASYEQY	TRBJ2-7	TRBV5-5
AISEAAAGGEQF	TRBJ2-1	TRBV10-3
ASSLVAGANTEAF	TRBJ1-1	TRBV7-6
ASSLGNRVLGQPQH	TRBJ1-5	TRBV7-2
ASSLGWGGRDTEAF	TRBJ1-1	TRBV5-1
ASSQLGPRGTGNTIY	TRBJ1-3	TRBV4-1
ATTQGSYGYT	TRBJ1-2	TRBV10-3
ASSLMGGAIDTQY	TRBJ2-3	TRBV7-2
ASSLYLSPNYGYT	TRBJ1-2	TRBV18
ASSPLPDEKLF	TRBJ1-4	TRBV7-9
ASSTPTGPSTDTQY	TRBJ2-3	TRBV5-4
ASRASGSETQY	TRBJ2-5	TRBV10-2
ASSPETGGSYEQY	TRBJ2-7	TRBV5-1
ASRKQGGETEAF	TRBJ1-1	TRBV5-1
ASSLGGAGGNQPQH	TRBJ1-5	TRBV5-1
AWRGTAYNSPLH	TRBJ1-6	TRBV30
ASGQGAQVGELF	TRBJ2-2	TRBV7-7
ASRFRSRGTDTQY	TRBJ2-3	TRBV6-1
ASSPPGQINTGELF	TRBJ2-2	TRBV7-9